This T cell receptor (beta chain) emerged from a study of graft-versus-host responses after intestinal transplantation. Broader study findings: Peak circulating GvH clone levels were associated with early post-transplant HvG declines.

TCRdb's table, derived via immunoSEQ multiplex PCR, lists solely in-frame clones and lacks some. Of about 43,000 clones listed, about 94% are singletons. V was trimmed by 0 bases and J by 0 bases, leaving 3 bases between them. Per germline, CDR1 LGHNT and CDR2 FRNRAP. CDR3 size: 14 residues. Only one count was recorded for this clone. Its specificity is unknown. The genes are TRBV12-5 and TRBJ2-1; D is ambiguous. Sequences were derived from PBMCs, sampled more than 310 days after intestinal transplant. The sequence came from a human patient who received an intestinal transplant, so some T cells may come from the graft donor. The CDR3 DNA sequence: TGTGCTAGTGGTTTGGTTTCCTCCTACAATGAGCAGTTCTTC. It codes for CASGLVSSYNEQFF.